A selection of T cell receptor beta chains follows, all from one sample in a study of beta chain features in type 1 diabetes. Only in-frame clones appear in the TCRdb table, and some are missing; sequencing was by immunoSEQ multiplex PCR. The sample consists of around 14,000 clones, less than 80% of them appearing once. Sequenced material: stem cell memory CD4+ T cells from blood. The receptors come from a woman aged 18-29 years with type 1 diabetes. The CDR3 runs from the conserved cysteine through the conserved F or W. Fields, in order: CDR3 protein, CDR3 DNA, J gene, V gene, clone size, D gene. D genes are given only for firm matches. Not all rows give a size; the values are once, few, many and, for expanded clones, a class.

cdr3_aa: CASSGGQVAGQPQHF; cdr3_nt: TGTGCCAGCAGTGGGGGACAGGTCGCGGGTCAGCCCCAGCATTTT; j_call: TRBJ1-5; v_call: TRBV2; clone_size: few; d_call: TRBD1
cdr3_aa: CSVGQGAGDTQYF; cdr3_nt: TGCAGCGTGGGACAGGGGGCCGGAGATACGCAGTATTTT; j_call: TRBJ2-3; v_call: TRBV29-1; clone_size: few; d_call: TRBD1
cdr3_aa: CASSPDRGRTGELFF; cdr3_nt: TGTGCCAGTAGTCCCGACAGGGGTCGGACCGGGGAGCTGTTTTTT; j_call: TRBJ2-2; v_call: TRBV19; clone_size: -; d_call: TRBD1
cdr3_aa: CSAPRAGSETQYF; cdr3_nt: TGCAGCGCTCCACGGGCGGGATCAGAGACCCAGTACTTC; j_call: TRBJ2-5; v_call: TRBV29-1; clone_size: -; d_call: -
cdr3_aa: CATSRGGSNTGELFF; cdr3_nt: TGTGCCACCTCAAGGGGGGGGTCGAACACCGGGGAGCTGTTTTTT; j_call: TRBJ2-2; v_call: TRBV5-6; clone_size: -; d_call: -
cdr3_aa: CASSDGTDTQYF; cdr3_nt: TGTGCCAGCAGTGACGGCACAGATACGCAGTATTTT; j_call: TRBJ2-3; v_call: TRBV2; clone_size: -; d_call: -
cdr3_aa: CASSSSDTYTGELFF; cdr3_nt: TGTGCCAGCAGTTCCTCGGACACGTACACCGGGGAGCTGTTTTTT; j_call: TRBJ2-2; v_call: TRBV27; clone_size: -; d_call: -
cdr3_aa: CASSYDYRDEQYF; cdr3_nt: TGTGCCAGCAGCTATGACTACAGGGACGAGCAGTACTTC; j_call: TRBJ2-7; v_call: TRBV6-6; clone_size: few; d_call: -
cdr3_aa: CATSRRQGYTDTQYF; cdr3_nt: TGTGCCACCAGCAGAAGACAGGGGTACACAGATACGCAGTATTTT; j_call: TRBJ2-3; v_call: TRBV15; clone_size: once; d_call: TRBD1
cdr3_aa: CASSYSAGNTGELFF; cdr3_nt: TGTGCCAGCAGTTACTCGGCAGGGAACACCGGGGAGCTGTTTTTT; j_call: TRBJ2-2; v_call: TRBV6-5; clone_size: -; d_call: -
cdr3_aa: CAISESIGPEDTQYF; cdr3_nt: TGTGCCATCAGTGAGTCTATCGGTCCGGAGGATACGCAGTATTTT; j_call: TRBJ2-3; v_call: TRBV10-3; clone_size: -; d_call: -
cdr3_aa: CASSLEGTQYF; cdr3_nt: TGTGCCAGCAGTTTAGAGGGTACGCAGTATTTT; j_call: TRBJ2-3; v_call: TRBV28; clone_size: -; d_call: -
cdr3_aa: CSVDVETVEQFF; cdr3_nt: TGCAGCGTTGACGTAGAAACCGTTGAGCAGTTCTTC; j_call: TRBJ2-1; v_call: TRBV29-1; clone_size: few; d_call: -
cdr3_aa: CASSLLLSYGYTF; cdr3_nt: TGTGCCAGCAGCTTACTTTTATCCTATGGCTACACCTTC; j_call: TRBJ1-2; v_call: TRBV7-9; clone_size: -; d_call: -
cdr3_aa: CASSQDRDYAQAKNIQYF; cdr3_nt: TGTGCCAGCAGCCAAGATAGGGACTATGCCCAGGCCAAAAACATTCAGTACTTC; j_call: TRBJ2-4; v_call: TRBV4-2; clone_size: -; d_call: TRBD2
cdr3_aa: CASSPGDAGVEQYF; cdr3_nt: TGTGCCAGCAGCCCTGGTGACGCGGGAGTCGAGCAGTACTTC; j_call: TRBJ2-7; v_call: TRBV28; clone_size: -; d_call: TRBD2
cdr3_aa: CASSPPTSGGRGETQYF; cdr3_nt: TGTGCCAGCTCACCACCAACTAGCGGGGGTCGTGGGGAGACCCAGTACTTC; j_call: TRBJ2-5; v_call: TRBV18; clone_size: -; d_call: TRBD2
cdr3_aa: CASSSGHRAGNTIYF; cdr3_nt: TGTGCTAGCAGCTCAGGCCACAGGGCTGGAAACACCATATATTTT; j_call: TRBJ1-3; v_call: TRBV7-7; clone_size: -; d_call: -
cdr3_aa: CASSQSSQGLRAQHF; cdr3_nt: TGTGCCAGCAGCCAATCGAGCCAGGGACTCAGGGCCCAGCATTTT; j_call: TRBJ1-5; v_call: TRBV16; clone_size: few; d_call: -
cdr3_aa: CASSSGTGGEQYF; cdr3_nt: TGTGCCAGCAGCTCCGGGACAGGGGGCGAGCAGTACTTC; j_call: TRBJ2-7; v_call: TRBV7-2; clone_size: -; d_call: TRBD1
cdr3_aa: CASSLSAGISYNEQFF; cdr3_nt: TGTGCCAGCAGCTTATCAGCAGGAATATCCTACAATGAGCAGTTCTTC; j_call: TRBJ2-1; v_call: TRBV7-8; clone_size: few; d_call: -
cdr3_aa: CASSYGIAGTYEQYF; cdr3_nt: TGTGCCAGCAGTTACGGGATAGCGGGTACCTACGAGCAGTACTTC; j_call: TRBJ2-7; v_call: TRBV6-5; clone_size: -; d_call: TRBD2
cdr3_aa: CASSWGLNTEAFF; cdr3_nt: TGTGCCAGCAGTTGGGGCCTCAACACTGAAGCTTTCTTT; j_call: TRBJ1-1; v_call: TRBV27; clone_size: once; d_call: -
cdr3_aa: CASSIFGTSGEPNTQYF; cdr3_nt: TGTGCCAGCAGCATATTTGGGACTAGCGGGGAACCGAATACGCAGTATTTT; j_call: TRBJ2-3; v_call: TRBV7-2; clone_size: -; d_call: TRBD2
cdr3_aa: CASSDAGRTDTQYF; cdr3_nt: TGTGCCAGCAGTGACGCGGGACGCACAGATACGCAGTATTTT; j_call: TRBJ2-3; v_call: TRBV25-1; clone_size: few; d_call: -
cdr3_aa: CASSTSGEGRYGYTF; cdr3_nt: TGTGCCAGCAGCACGTCAGGGGAGGGGAGGTATGGCTACACCTTC; j_call: TRBJ1-2; v_call: TRBV9; clone_size: -; d_call: -
cdr3_aa: CASSLTLEEQFF; cdr3_nt: TGTGCCAGCAGCCTCACGCTGGAGGAGCAGTTCTTC; j_call: TRBJ2-1; v_call: TRBV5-6; clone_size: few; d_call: -
cdr3_aa: CASSVGGSSYEQYF; cdr3_nt: TGTGCCAGCAGCGTGGGGGGGTCCTCCTACGAGCAGTACTTC; j_call: TRBJ2-7; v_call: TRBV9; clone_size: -; d_call: TRBD2
cdr3_aa: CASTRGTTFSYEQYF; cdr3_nt: TGTGCCAGCACAAGGGGGACTACCTTCTCCTACGAGCAGTACTTC; j_call: TRBJ2-7; v_call: TRBV5-6; clone_size: few; d_call: -
cdr3_aa: CASRPGGLDSYEQYF; cdr3_nt: TGTGCCAGCAGGCCTGGGGGCCTCGACTCCTACGAGCAGTACTTC; j_call: TRBJ2-7; v_call: TRBV11-2; clone_size: -; d_call: -
cdr3_aa: CASNQAGSYGYTF; cdr3_nt: TGTGCCAGCAACCAGGCAGGGTCCTATGGCTACACCTTC; j_call: TRBJ1-2; v_call: TRBV7-2; clone_size: -; d_call: -
cdr3_aa: CASNNRGQGSAPTQYF; cdr3_nt: TGTGCCAGCAACAACCGTGGGCAGGGGAGTGCCCCGACGCAGTATTTT; j_call: TRBJ2-3; v_call: TRBV7-8; clone_size: -; d_call: -
cdr3_aa: CASSNRDRLSEQFF; cdr3_nt: TGTGCCAGCTCTAATAGGGACAGGCTATCTGAGCAGTTCTTC; j_call: TRBJ2-1; v_call: TRBV19; clone_size: few; d_call: TRBD1
cdr3_aa: CASSERGEYYGYTF; cdr3_nt: TGTGCCAGCAGTGAAAGAGGAGAGTACTATGGCTACACCTTC; j_call: TRBJ1-2; v_call: TRBV2; clone_size: -; d_call: -
cdr3_aa: CAWSVVRGSYEQYF; cdr3_nt: TGTGCCTGGAGTGTAGTGAGGGGGTCCTACGAGCAGTACTTC; j_call: TRBJ2-7; v_call: TRBV30; clone_size: -; d_call: -
cdr3_aa: CASTRVKSSYNSPLHF; cdr3_nt: TGTGCCAGTACGAGGGTAAAAAGCTCCTATAATTCACCCCTCCACTTT; j_call: TRBJ1-6; v_call: TRBV19; clone_size: -; d_call: -
cdr3_aa: CASSLQGPSTDTQYF; cdr3_nt: TGTGCCAGCAGCTTACAGGGTCCTAGCACAGATACGCAGTATTTT; j_call: TRBJ2-3; v_call: TRBV5-4; clone_size: few; d_call: -
cdr3_aa: CASSLALAGGPDIQYF; cdr3_nt: TGTGCCAGCAGCTTAGCGCTAGCGGGGGGGCCGGACATTCAGTACTTC; j_call: TRBJ2-4; v_call: TRBV7-2; clone_size: -; d_call: TRBD2
cdr3_aa: CASSTGSWETQYF; cdr3_nt: TGTGCCAGCAGTACAGGGTCGTGGGAGACCCAGTACTTC; j_call: TRBJ2-5; v_call: TRBV2; clone_size: -; d_call: -
cdr3_aa: CASSLEASDYQKLFF; cdr3_nt: TGCGCCAGCAGCTTGGAGGCCAGCGACTATCAAAAACTGTTTTTT; j_call: TRBJ1-4; v_call: TRBV5-1; clone_size: -; d_call: -
cdr3_aa: CSAEGSGGNWDTQYF; cdr3_nt: TGCAGCGCGGAAGGTAGCGGGGGGAATTGGGATACGCAGTATTTT; j_call: TRBJ2-3; v_call: TRBV29-1; clone_size: -; d_call: TRBD2
cdr3_aa: CASSWGASGRALNTQYF; cdr3_nt: TGTGCCAGCAGCTGGGGGGCTAGCGGGAGGGCCTTAAATACGCAGTATTTT; j_call: TRBJ2-3; v_call: TRBV11-2; clone_size: -; d_call: TRBD2
cdr3_aa: CASRREANYGYTF; cdr3_nt: TGTGCCAGCAGAAGAGAAGCTAACTATGGCTACACCTTC; j_call: TRBJ1-2; v_call: TRBV7-2; clone_size: -; d_call: -
cdr3_aa: CASSLGLAGVYEQFF; cdr3_nt: TGTGCCAGCAGCTTAGGTCTAGCGGGGGTATATGAGCAGTTCTTC; j_call: TRBJ2-1; v_call: TRBV11-3; clone_size: -; d_call: TRBD2
cdr3_aa: CASSFRTSGSSTKNIQYF; cdr3_nt: TGTGCCAGCAGCTTTCGCACTAGCGGGAGTTCGACCAAAAACATTCAGTACTTC; j_call: TRBJ2-4; v_call: TRBV7-2; clone_size: few; d_call: TRBD2
cdr3_aa: CAWSIREKLFF; cdr3_nt: TGTGCCTGGTCGATACGGGAAAAACTGTTTTTT; j_call: TRBJ1-4; v_call: TRBV30; clone_size: -; d_call: -
cdr3_aa: CASSRGGLTEAFF; cdr3_nt: TGTGCCAGCAGCCGAGGTGGTCTCACTGAAGCTTTCTTT; j_call: TRBJ1-1; v_call: TRBV5-6; clone_size: -; d_call: -
cdr3_aa: CASSQGQPKQYF; cdr3_nt: TGCGCCAGCAGTCAGGGGCAGCCTAAGCAGTACTTC; j_call: TRBJ2-7; v_call: TRBV23-1; clone_size: -; d_call: -
cdr3_aa: CASSFSAGDNYEQYF; cdr3_nt: TGCGCCAGCAGCTTCTCCGCAGGGGACAATTACGAGCAGTACTTC; j_call: TRBJ2-7; v_call: TRBV5-1; clone_size: -; d_call: -
cdr3_aa: CASSTEQAGNQFF; cdr3_nt: TGTGCCAGTAGCACCGAACAGGCGGGAAATCAGTTCTTC; j_call: TRBJ2-1; v_call: TRBV19; clone_size: -; d_call: -
cdr3_aa: CASSPAGGASGGQQETQYF; cdr3_nt: TGCGCCAGCAGTCCCGCGGGTGGGGCTAGCGGGGGGCAACAAGAGACCCAGTACTTC; j_call: TRBJ2-5; v_call: TRBV23-1; clone_size: -; d_call: TRBD2
cdr3_aa: CASSNPSPGTGELFF; cdr3_nt: TGTGCCAGCTCTAACCCAAGCCCAGGGACCGGGGAGCTGTTTTTT; j_call: TRBJ2-2; v_call: TRBV25-1; clone_size: -; d_call: -
cdr3_aa: CASSPTGEQPQHF; cdr3_nt: TGTGCCAGCAGCCCCACAGGGGAACAGCCCCAGCATTTT; j_call: TRBJ1-5; v_call: TRBV7-9; clone_size: -; d_call: TRBD1
cdr3_aa: CASSLDGTANEKLFF; cdr3_nt: TGTGCCAGCAGCTTAGATGGCACAGCAAATGAAAAACTGTTTTTT; j_call: TRBJ1-4; v_call: TRBV7-9; clone_size: -; d_call: -